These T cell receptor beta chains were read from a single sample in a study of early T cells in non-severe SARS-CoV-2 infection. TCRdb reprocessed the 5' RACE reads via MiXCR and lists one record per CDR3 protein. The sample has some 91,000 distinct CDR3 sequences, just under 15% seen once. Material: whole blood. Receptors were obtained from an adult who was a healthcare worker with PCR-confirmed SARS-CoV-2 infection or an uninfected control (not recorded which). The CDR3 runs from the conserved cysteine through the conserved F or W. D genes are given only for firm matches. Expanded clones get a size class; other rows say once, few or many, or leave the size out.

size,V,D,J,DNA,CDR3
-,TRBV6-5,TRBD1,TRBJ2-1,TGTGCCAGCAGTTTACAGGGGGTCAAGTTCTTC,CASSLQGVKFF
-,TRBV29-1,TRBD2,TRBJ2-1,TGCAGCGTTGGGGGTGGGCGGGAGTCGGATGAGCAGTTCTTC,CSVGGGRESDEQFF
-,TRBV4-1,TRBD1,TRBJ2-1,TGCGCCAGCGGACAAGACAGGGGGACCTACAATGAGCAGTTCTTC,CASGQDRGTYNEQFF
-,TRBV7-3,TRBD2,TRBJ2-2,TGTGCCAGCAGCTTAACTTCCTATAGCGGGAAGAGGAACACCGGGGAGCTGTTTTTT,CASSLTSYSGKRNTGELFF
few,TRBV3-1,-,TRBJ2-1,TGTGCCAGCAGCCTACAACTAGGCCACAATGAGCAGTTCTTC,CASSLQLGHNEQFF
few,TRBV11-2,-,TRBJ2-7,TGTGCCAGCAGCTTCCAGTATTCTTCCTACGAGCAGTACTTC,CASSFQYSSYEQYF
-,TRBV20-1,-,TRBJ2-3,TGCAGTGCTTATTCCCGGCCGACAAATACGCAGTATTTT,CSAYSRPTNTQYF
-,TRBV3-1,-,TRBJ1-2,TGTGCCAGCAGCCAAGGATACAGGACGAATGGCTACACCTTC,CASSQGYRTNGYTF
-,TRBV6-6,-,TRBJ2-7,TGTGCCAGCAGTTACTCGAGCGTGTACGAGCAGTACTTC,CASSYSSVYEQYF
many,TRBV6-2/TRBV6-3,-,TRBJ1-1,TGTGCCAGCAGTTACGGGTACACTGAAGCTTTCTTT,CASSYGYTEAFF
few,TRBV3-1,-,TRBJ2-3,TGTGCCAGCAGCCAAGCCCAAGCGGGAGATACGCAGTATTTT,CASSQAQAGDTQYF
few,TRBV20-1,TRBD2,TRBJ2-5,TGCAGTGCTATCTCTTGGACTAGCGGACAAGAGACCCAGTACTTC,CSAISWTSGQETQYF
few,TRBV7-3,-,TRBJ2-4,TGTGCCAGCAGCGCAAGCCGTAGCCAAAACATTCAGTACTTC,CASSASRSQNIQYF
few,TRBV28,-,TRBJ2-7,TGTGCCAGCAGTCTCCCAAGGACCTACGAGCAGTACTTC,CASSLPRTYEQYF
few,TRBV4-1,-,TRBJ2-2,TGCGCCAGCAGCCAAGATCGGAGCAAGGGCGGGGAGCTGTTTTTT,CASSQDRSKGGELFF
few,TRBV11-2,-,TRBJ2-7,TGTGCCAGCAGCTCTAGGGGGGGGACCTACGAGCAGTACTTC,CASSSRGGTYEQYF
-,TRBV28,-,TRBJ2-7,TGTGCCAGCAGTTTATTGCCCTACGAGCAGTACTTC,CASSLLPYEQYF
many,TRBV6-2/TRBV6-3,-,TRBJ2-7,TGTGCCAGCAGTTACTCGAGGGAGCAGTACTTC,CASSYSREQYF
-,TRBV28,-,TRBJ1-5,TGTGCCAGCAGTTTTCTCGGTAGCAATCAGCCCCAGCATTTT,CASSFLGSNQPQHF
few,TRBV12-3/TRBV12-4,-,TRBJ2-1,TGTGCCAGCAGTTTACTCCGAGTACGGGGGACGGGCTCCTACAATGAGCAGTTCTTC,CASSLLRVRGTGSYNEQFF
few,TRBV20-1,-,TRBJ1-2,TGCAGTGCTAGAGATATTAGGACGTATGGCTACACCTTC,CSARDIRTYGYTF
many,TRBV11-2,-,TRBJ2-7,TGTGCCAGCAGCCCTGGGACCGGGGACTACGAGCAGTACTTC,CASSPGTGDYEQYF
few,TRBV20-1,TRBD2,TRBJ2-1,TGCAGTGCAGGCGATAGCGGGACTCCTTACAATGAGCAGTTCTTC,CSAGDSGTPYNEQFF
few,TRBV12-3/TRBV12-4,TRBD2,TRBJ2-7,TGTGCCAGCAGCTACCCGGGACTAATCTACGAGCAGTACTTC,CASSYPGLIYEQYF
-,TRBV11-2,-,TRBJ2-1,TGTGCCAGCAGCTTACCCAGAGATTACAATGAGCAGTTCTTC,CASSLPRDYNEQFF
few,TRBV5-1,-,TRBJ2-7,TGCGCCAGCAGCGCCCGGACACTGTACGAGCAGTACTTC,CASSARTLYEQYF
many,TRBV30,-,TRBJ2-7,TGTGCCTGTAATCGGGAGTGGCAAGAGCAGTACTTC,CACNREWQEQYF
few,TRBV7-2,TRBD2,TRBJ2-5,TGTGCCAGCAGCTTCCGACAAGCGGGAGCAGAGACCCAGTACTTC,CASSFRQAGAETQYF
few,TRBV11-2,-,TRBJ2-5,TGTGCCAGCAGCGATGGGACCTCGAAGACCCAGTACTTC,CASSDGTSKTQYF
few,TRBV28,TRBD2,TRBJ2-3,TGTGCCAGCAGGCTAGCGGGAGCCCCCGCAGATACGCAGTATTTT,CASRLAGAPADTQYF
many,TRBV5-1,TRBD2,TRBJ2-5,TGCGCCAGCAGTTGGACTAGCGGGTTCCAAGAGACCCAGTACTTC,CASSWTSGFQETQYF
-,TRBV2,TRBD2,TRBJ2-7,TGTGCCAGCATAGTCGGGAGGGCCTACGAGCAGTACTTC,CASIVGRAYEQYF
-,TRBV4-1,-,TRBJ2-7,TGCGCCAGCAGCCAGGGAGGAGCGGGTTTCTCCTACGAGCAGTACTTC,CASSQGGAGFSYEQYF
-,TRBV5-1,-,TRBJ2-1,TGCGCCAGCAGCGCAACAGGGATTGGCAATGAGCAGTTCTTC,CASSATGIGNEQFF
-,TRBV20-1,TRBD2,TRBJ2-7,TGCAGTGCTTTAGCGGGATACTACGAGCAGTACTTC,CSALAGYYEQYF
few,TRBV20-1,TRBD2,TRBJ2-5,TGCAGTGCTAGAGCGGGAGGGCTGGAGACCCAGTACTTC,CSARAGGLETQYF
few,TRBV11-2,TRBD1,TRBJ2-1,TGTGCCAGCAGCTTAGAGGGACGGACAGGGTACTACAATGAGCAGTTCTTC,CASSLEGRTGYYNEQFF
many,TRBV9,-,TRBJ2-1,TGTGCCAGCAGCGTAGATCGCAATGAGCAGTTCTTC,CASSVDRNEQFF
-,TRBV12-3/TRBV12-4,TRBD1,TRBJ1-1,TGTGCCAGCAGTTTGGACAGGAGGGACACTGAAGCTTTCTTT,CASSLDRRDTEAFF
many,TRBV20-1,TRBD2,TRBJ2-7,TGCAGTGCTAGAGATCCAGCGGGAGGCTCCTACGAGCAGTACTTC,CSARDPAGGSYEQYF
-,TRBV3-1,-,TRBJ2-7,TGTGCCAGCAGCCAAGTCGGTAGCGGCCTCTACGAGCAGTACTTC,CASSQVGSGLYEQYF
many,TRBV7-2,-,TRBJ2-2,TGTGCCAGCAGCTTACCCGGCAGGGGAGGTTCCGGGGAGCTGTTTTTT,CASSLPGRGGSGELFF
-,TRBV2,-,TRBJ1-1,TGTGCCAGCAGTCCGAAGACAGTATACACTGAAGCTTTCTTT,CASSPKTVYTEAFF
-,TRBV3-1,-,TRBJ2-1,TGTGCCAGCAGCCACGCGGGGAATGAGCAGTTCTTC,CASSHAGNEQFF
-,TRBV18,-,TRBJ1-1,TGTGCCAGCTCACCACCGGCACGGCTACGGAACACTGAAGCTTTCTTT,CASSPPARLRNTEAFF
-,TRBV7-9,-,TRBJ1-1,TGTGCCAGCAGCCTCCCGGCTGAAGCTTTCTTT,CASSLPAEAFF